A selection of T cell receptor beta chains follows, all from one sample in a study of blood T cell repertoires in COVID-19. Sequencing used immunoSEQ multiplex PCR; TCRdb keeps in-frame clones, though not all of them. This table has 150,000 or so clones, 87% appearing once. Material for sequencing was PBMCs or T cells enriched from blood (not recorded which). These receptors were collected from a woman aged 40-49 years who had been exposed to COVID-19. Each CDR3 is given with its conserved first and last residue. The D gene is left open where the match is weak. Not every row has a clone size; where given, it reads once, few, many or a size class.

clone size: once; V gene: TRBV6-2/TRBV6-3; J gene: TRBJ2-7; D gene: .; CDR3 DNA: TGTGCCAGCAGTTCGGGTCTTTACGAGCAGTACTTC; CDR3 protein: CASSSGLYEQYF
clone size: few; V gene: TRBV19; J gene: TRBJ1-1; D gene: .; CDR3 DNA: TGTGCCAGTAGGGCCGGGACTCGAAACACTGAAGCTTTCTTT; CDR3 protein: CASRAGTRNTEAFF
clone size: .; V gene: TRBV3-1/TRBV3-2; J gene: TRBJ2-2; D gene: .; CDR3 DNA: TGTGCCAGCAGCCAAACAGGGCGAACCGGGGAGCTGTTTTTT; CDR3 protein: CASSQTGRTGELFF
clone size: .; V gene: TRBV5-1; J gene: TRBJ2-1; D gene: .; CDR3 DNA: TGCGCCAGCAGCCTGGGGACACCCTCCTACAATGAGCAGTTCTTC; CDR3 protein: CASSLGTPSYNEQFF
clone size: .; V gene: TRBV5-1; J gene: TRBJ2-7; D gene: .; CDR3 DNA: TGCGCCAGCAGCTTGAGTACAACCTCCTACGAGCAGTACTTC; CDR3 protein: CASSLSTTSYEQYF
clone size: .; V gene: TRBV6-5; J gene: TRBJ1-1; D gene: .; CDR3 DNA: TGTGCCAGCAGTTACTCAGGGGGTAGCACTGAAGCTTTCTTT; CDR3 protein: CASSYSGGSTEAFF
clone size: .; V gene: TRBV5-1; J gene: TRBJ2-4; D gene: TRBD1; CDR3 DNA: TGCGCCAGCAGGTCTGCTCAGGGGGCGAACATTCAGTACTTC; CDR3 protein: CASRSAQGANIQYF
clone size: .; V gene: TRBV19; J gene: TRBJ1-5; D gene: TRBD1; CDR3 DNA: TGTGCCAGTACACTACAGGGGAATCAGCCCCAGCATTTT; CDR3 protein: CASTLQGNQPQHF
clone size: .; V gene: TRBV14; J gene: TRBJ2-1; D gene: TRBD2; CDR3 DNA: TGTGCCAGCAGCCCCGGACTAGCGGGGACGATTTACAATGAGCAGTTCTTC; CDR3 protein: CASSPGLAGTIYNEQFF
clone size: .; V gene: TRBV28; J gene: TRBJ2-6; D gene: .; CDR3 DNA: TGTGCCAGCAGTTTTACTTCTGGGGCCAACGTCCTGACTTTC; CDR3 protein: CASSFTSGANVLTF
clone size: .; V gene: TRBV7-3; J gene: TRBJ1-1; D gene: .; CDR3 DNA: TGTGCCAGCGGTGCTCGGGTATCGACTGAAGCTTTCTTT; CDR3 protein: CASGARVSTEAFF
clone size: .; V gene: TRBV6-5; J gene: TRBJ1-1; D gene: .; CDR3 DNA: TGTGCCAGCAGTTACGGGCCCCGGGGCACTGAAGCTTTCTTT; CDR3 protein: CASSYGPRGTEAFF
clone size: .; V gene: TRBV7-2; J gene: TRBJ2-7; D gene: .; CDR3 DNA: TGTGCCAGCAGCTTGGCTAGCTGGTCCCACGAGCAGTACTTC; CDR3 protein: CASSLASWSHEQYF
clone size: once; V gene: TRBV5-4; J gene: TRBJ2-1; D gene: TRBD2; CDR3 DNA: TGTGCCAGCATGGGGACTAGCGTGCACAATGAGCAGTTCTTC; CDR3 protein: CASMGTSVHNEQFF
clone size: .; V gene: TRBV21-1; J gene: TRBJ2-3; D gene: .; CDR3 DNA: TGTGCCAGCAGCAAAGGGGGACAGGGGGCTGAAGATACGCAGTATTTT; CDR3 protein: CASSKGGQGAEDTQYF
clone size: .; V gene: TRBV18; J gene: TRBJ1-1; D gene: TRBD1; CDR3 DNA: TGTGCCAGCTCACCAACGAGGAAAGGGGGCCTGAACACTGAAGCTTTCTTT; CDR3 protein: CASSPTRKGGLNTEAFF
clone size: .; V gene: TRBV12-2; J gene: TRBJ2-3; D gene: .; CDR3 DNA: TGTGCAAGTCGCTTAGCCGGGACTAGCGGGTCAGCGCAGTATTTT; CDR3 protein: CASRLAGTSGSAQYF
clone size: .; V gene: TRBV20-1; J gene: TRBJ2-1; D gene: .; CDR3 DNA: TGCAGTGCTAGTGGTAGCCGGAGCTCCTACAATGAGCAGTTCTTC; CDR3 protein: CSASGSRSSYNEQFF
clone size: .; V gene: TRBV6-5; J gene: TRBJ2-7; D gene: TRBD1; CDR3 DNA: TGTGCCAGCAGCCCCGGGACAGTCGGCGAGCAGTACTTC; CDR3 protein: CASSPGTVGEQYF
clone size: .; V gene: TRBV28; J gene: TRBJ1-6; D gene: TRBD1; CDR3 DNA: TGTGCCAGCAGTTTAAGGGGGCGAGATAATTCACCCCTCCACTTT; CDR3 protein: CASSLRGRDNSPLHF
clone size: .; V gene: TRBV18; J gene: TRBJ1-5; D gene: TRBD1; CDR3 DNA: TGTGCCAGCTCATCACTTACTGACAGGGGCCAGCCCCAGCATTTT; CDR3 protein: CASSSLTDRGQPQHF
clone size: .; V gene: TRBV7-3; J gene: TRBJ1-1; D gene: .; CDR3 DNA: TGTGCCAGCAGCCTGATTACTAGCACTGAAGCTTTCTTT; CDR3 protein: CASSLITSTEAFF
clone size: .; V gene: TRBV5-4; J gene: TRBJ2-1; D gene: TRBD2; CDR3 DNA: TGTGCCAGCAGCCAAGGGACTAGCGGGGGGTTGGATGAGCAGTTCTTC; CDR3 protein: CASSQGTSGGLDEQFF
clone size: .; V gene: TRBV3-1/TRBV3-2; J gene: TRBJ2-1; D gene: TRBD1; CDR3 DNA: TGTGCCAGCAGCGGGACAGGTCTCGCGTACAATGAGCAGTTCTTC; CDR3 protein: CASSGTGLAYNEQFF
clone size: .; V gene: TRBV4-3; J gene: TRBJ2-1; D gene: .; CDR3 DNA: TGCGCCAGCAGCCAAGAATACTCAACCCAATACAATGAGCAGTTCTTC; CDR3 protein: CASSQEYSTQYNEQFF
clone size: .; V gene: TRBV24-1; J gene: TRBJ1-5; D gene: .; CDR3 DNA: TGTGCCACCAGTGATAAGTACAGCTATCAGCCCCAGCATTTT; CDR3 protein: CATSDKYSYQPQHF
clone size: once; V gene: TRBV28; J gene: TRBJ2-7; D gene: .; CDR3 DNA: TGTGCCAGCAGCGCAGGGTGGTACGAGCAGTACTTC; CDR3 protein: CASSAGWYEQYF
clone size: .; V gene: TRBV6-5; J gene: TRBJ2-1; D gene: TRBD2; CDR3 DNA: TGTGCCAGCATGAGCGGGGGGACCTACAATGAGCAGTTCTTC; CDR3 protein: CASMSGGTYNEQFF
clone size: .; V gene: TRBV7-6; J gene: TRBJ1-3; D gene: .; CDR3 DNA: TGTGCCAGCAGCTTCGGCGCAGGGTACCTCCTTGGAAACACCATATATTTT; CDR3 protein: CASSFGAGYLLGNTIYF
clone size: .; V gene: TRBV27; J gene: TRBJ1-4; D gene: .; CDR3 DNA: TGTGCCAGCAGTTTCGGTGAAAAACTGTTTTTT; CDR3 protein: CASSFGEKLFF
clone size: .; V gene: TRBV6-4; J gene: TRBJ1-6; D gene: .; CDR3 DNA: TGTGCCAGCAGTGAGGGGGGAGGGTGGAATTCACCCCTCCACTTT; CDR3 protein: CASSEGGGWNSPLHF
clone size: .; V gene: TRBV5-1; J gene: TRBJ1-4; D gene: .; CDR3 DNA: TGCGCCAGCAGCCTGGGGCAGGGAGGCAATGAAAAACTGTTTTTT; CDR3 protein: CASSLGQGGNEKLFF
clone size: .; V gene: TRBV6-2/TRBV6-3; J gene: TRBJ2-3; D gene: TRBD2; CDR3 DNA: TGTGCCAGCAGTTACACCAGCGGGAGGGAAGTCGGCACAGATACGCAGTATTTT; CDR3 protein: CASSYTSGREVGTDTQYF
clone size: .; V gene: TRBV6-2/TRBV6-3; J gene: TRBJ1-1; D gene: TRBD1; CDR3 DNA: TGTGCCAGCAGTTACTCCGGGACAGGACTCACTGAAGCTTTCTTT; CDR3 protein: CASSYSGTGLTEAFF
clone size: .; V gene: TRBV28; J gene: TRBJ2-1; D gene: TRBD2; CDR3 DNA: TGTGCCAGCAGCGAGATGGGACTAGCACATAACAATGAGCAGTTCTTC; CDR3 protein: CASSEMGLAHNNEQFF
clone size: .; V gene: TRBV5-4; J gene: TRBJ2-3; D gene: .; CDR3 DNA: TGTGCCAGCATGGCCAGCGGAGCCAGCACAGATACGCAGTATTTT; CDR3 protein: CASMASGASTDTQYF
clone size: .; V gene: TRBV6-1; J gene: TRBJ1-1; D gene: .; CDR3 DNA: TGTGCCAGCAGTGAAGCGAACCAGGACACTGAAGCTTTCTTT; CDR3 protein: CASSEANQDTEAFF
clone size: .; V gene: TRBV6-5; J gene: TRBJ1-6; D gene: .; CDR3 DNA: TGTGCCAGCAGCGGGAGCTCCTATAATTCACCCCTCCACTTT; CDR3 protein: CASSGSSYNSPLHF
clone size: .; V gene: TRBV19; J gene: TRBJ1-4; D gene: TRBD1; CDR3 DNA: TGTGCCAGTAGTATGTTGGACAGGGGGGATGAAAAACTGTTTTTT; CDR3 protein: CASSMLDRGDEKLFF
clone size: .; V gene: TRBV3-1/TRBV3-2; J gene: TRBJ2-1; D gene: .; CDR3 DNA: TGTGCCAGCAGCCAAAAAGGGGTGAATGAGCAGTTCTTC; CDR3 protein: CASSQKGVNEQFF
clone size: .; V gene: TRBV2; J gene: TRBJ1-4; D gene: .; CDR3 DNA: TGTGCCAGCAATGATCGCAGAAATAATGAAAAACTGTTTTTT; CDR3 protein: CASNDRRNNEKLFF
clone size: .; V gene: TRBV3-1/TRBV3-2; J gene: TRBJ2-7; D gene: .; CDR3 DNA: TGTGCCAGCAGCCAATTCCTAGCCTACGAGCAGTACTTC; CDR3 protein: CASSQFLAYEQYF
clone size: .; V gene: TRBV4-3; J gene: TRBJ1-1; D gene: .; CDR3 DNA: TGCGCCAGCAGCCAGGGACACCTGAACACTGAAGCTTTCTTT; CDR3 protein: CASSQGHLNTEAFF
clone size: .; V gene: TRBV7-2; J gene: TRBJ2-7; D gene: TRBD2; CDR3 DNA: TGTGCCAGCAGCCATACTAGCGGAGGGGCCTACGAGCAGTACTTC; CDR3 protein: CASSHTSGGAYEQYF
clone size: .; V gene: TRBV18; J gene: TRBJ1-1; D gene: .; CDR3 DNA: TGTGCCAGCTCTTTTGGACACCCGAACACTGAAGCTTTCTTT; CDR3 protein: CASSFGHPNTEAFF
clone size: .; V gene: TRBV7-6; J gene: TRBJ2-3; D gene: .; CDR3 DNA: TGTGCCAGCAGTACTAGCACAGATACGCAGTATTTT; CDR3 protein: CASSTSTDTQYF
clone size: .; V gene: TRBV9; J gene: TRBJ1-3; D gene: .; CDR3 DNA: TGTGCCAGCAGCGTAGAGGAGCTGGTATCTGGAAACACCATATATTTT; CDR3 protein: CASSVEELVSGNTIYF
clone size: .; V gene: TRBV9; J gene: TRBJ2-7; D gene: .; CDR3 DNA: TGTGCCAGCAGCCCCCAAGGAGCCCGAGGTGAGCAGTACTTC; CDR3 protein: CASSPQGARGEQYF
clone size: .; V gene: TRBV5-6; J gene: TRBJ2-1; D gene: TRBD1; CDR3 DNA: TGTGCCAGCAGCTACGGGACAGTCGGGTTCAATGAGCAGTTCTTC; CDR3 protein: CASSYGTVGFNEQFF
clone size: .; V gene: TRBV28; J gene: TRBJ1-5; D gene: TRBD1; CDR3 DNA: TGTGCCAGCAGTCGACAGGGAGGCAATCAGCCCCAGCATTTT; CDR3 protein: CASSRQGGNQPQHF
clone size: .; V gene: TRBV24-1; J gene: TRBJ2-6; D gene: .; CDR3 DNA: TGTGCCACCAGTGCAGGGGCTGGGGCCAACGTCCTGACTTTC; CDR3 protein: CATSAGAGANVLTF